This TCR beta chain was documented in a study of Graves' ophthalmopathy and Graves' hyperthyroidism. RNA transcripts served as template for amplifying TCR beta CDR3 sequences. First-round RT-PCR with HTBI primers preceded a second-round multiplex PCR. TCRdb re-analysed the multiplex PCR reads in MiXCR, keeping a single row per CDR3 protein. The sample holds fewer than 350,000 distinct CDR3 sequences, roughly 16% seen once. Trimming removed 3 bases from V and 7 bases from J, with 13 bases in between. Per the germline V gene, CDR1 is MGHRA and CDR2 is YSYEKL. The length of the CDR3 is 14 residues. This clonotype was detected ten times or more.

This sequence was found in an adult man with Graves' ophthalmopathy. This chain joins TRBV4-1 and TRBJ2-4, with D tentatively TRBD1 or TRBD2 (6 bases each). Sample: peripheral blood. The CDR3 is CASSQSMGGNIQYF. CDR3 DNA sequence: TGCGCCAGCAGCCAGTCCATGGGGGGCAACATTCAGTACTTC.